This record concerns one TCR beta chain sequence. The data belong to a study of blood T cell repertoires in COVID-19. Background on the study: Acute and convalescent COVID-19 samples came from the United States, Italy and Spain. PBMCs, B-cell-depleted T cells, or T cells were the source of the cDNA or gDNA that made up the material.

The CDR3 runs to 13 residues. V was pared by 2 bases and J by 2 bases, with 5 bases between. Germline CDR1 is LGHDT and CDR2 is YNNKEL (reference sequence). The authors' processing: Amplification with reference gene primers provided the estimates of nucleated cell counts. Profiled with immunoSEQ multiplex PCR; TCRdb holds only in-frame clones, not every one. V and J calls and clone size come straight from that table; D and trimming were deduced from the DNA. The sample includes around 180,000 clones, 80% to 90% of them seen just once. V usage is TRBV3-1 (or the pseudogene TRBV3-2) and J usage is TRBJ2-3; no firm D call. The clonotype was recovered from a man in his 60s with acute or convalescent COVID-19. Sequenced input: peripheral blood. The CDR3 DNA reads TGTGCCAGCAGCCAACAGGCCACAGATACGCAGTATTTT. It is translated as CASSQQATDTQYF.